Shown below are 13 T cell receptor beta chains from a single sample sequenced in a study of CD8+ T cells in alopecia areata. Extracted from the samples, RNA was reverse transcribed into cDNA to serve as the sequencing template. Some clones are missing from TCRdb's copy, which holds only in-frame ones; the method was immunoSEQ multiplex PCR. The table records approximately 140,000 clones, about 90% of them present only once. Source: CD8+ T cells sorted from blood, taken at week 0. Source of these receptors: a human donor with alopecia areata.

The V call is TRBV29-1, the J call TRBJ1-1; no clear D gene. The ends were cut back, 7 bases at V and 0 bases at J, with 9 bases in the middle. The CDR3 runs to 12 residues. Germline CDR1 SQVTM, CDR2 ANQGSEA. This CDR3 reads CSALIMNTEAFF. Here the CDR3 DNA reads TGCAGCGCCTTAATCATGAACACTGAAGCTTTCTTT.

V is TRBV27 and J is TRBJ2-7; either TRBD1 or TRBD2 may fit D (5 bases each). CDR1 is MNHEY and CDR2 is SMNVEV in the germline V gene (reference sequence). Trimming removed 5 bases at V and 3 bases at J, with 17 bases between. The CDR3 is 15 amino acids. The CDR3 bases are TGTGCCAGCAGTCCCCGTGGGGGAAACTTCTACGAGCAGTACTTC. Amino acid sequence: CASSPRGGNFYEQYF.

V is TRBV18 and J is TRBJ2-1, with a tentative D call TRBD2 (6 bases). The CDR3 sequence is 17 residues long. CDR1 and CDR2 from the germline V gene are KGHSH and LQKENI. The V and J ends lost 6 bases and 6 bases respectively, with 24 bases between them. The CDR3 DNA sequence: TGTGCCAGCTCTATCCACCGACCGGGGACTCGAATCAATGAGCAGTTCTTC. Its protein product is CASSIHRPGTRINEQFF.

The CDR3 bases are TGTGCCAGCAGCTTGCAAGCCGGCTCCTACGAGCAGTACTTC. It is translated as CASSLQAGSYEQYF. The V and J genes are TRBV5-6 and TRBJ2-7; D uncertain. V lost 1 base, J lost 0 bases, and 8 bases lay in between. CDR3 length: 14 amino acids. Looked up from germline, CDR1 is SGHDT and CDR2 is YYEEEE.

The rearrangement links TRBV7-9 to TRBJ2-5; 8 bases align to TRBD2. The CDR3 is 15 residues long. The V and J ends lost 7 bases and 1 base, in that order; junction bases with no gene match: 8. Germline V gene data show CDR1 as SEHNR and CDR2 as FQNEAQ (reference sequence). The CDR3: CASTYREGGQETQYF. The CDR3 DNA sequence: TGTGCCAGCACCTACCGGGAGGGGGGCCAAGAGACCCAGTACTTC.

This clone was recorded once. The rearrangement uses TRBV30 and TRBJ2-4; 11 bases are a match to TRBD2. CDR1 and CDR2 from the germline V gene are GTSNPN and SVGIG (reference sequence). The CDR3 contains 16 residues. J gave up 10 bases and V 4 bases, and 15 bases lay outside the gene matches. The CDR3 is CAWTPSDSGGARIQYF. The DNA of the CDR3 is TGTGCCTGGACCCCTTCTGATAGCGGGGGGGCCCGGATTCAGTACTTC.

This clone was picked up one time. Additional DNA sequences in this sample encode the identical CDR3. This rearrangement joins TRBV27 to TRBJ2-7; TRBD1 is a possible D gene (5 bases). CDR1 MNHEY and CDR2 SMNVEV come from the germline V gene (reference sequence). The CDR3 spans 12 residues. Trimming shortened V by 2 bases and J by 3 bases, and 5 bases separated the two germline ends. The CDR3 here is CASSLQGYEQYF. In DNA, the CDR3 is TGTGCCAGCAGTTTACAGGGCTACGAGCAGTACTTC.

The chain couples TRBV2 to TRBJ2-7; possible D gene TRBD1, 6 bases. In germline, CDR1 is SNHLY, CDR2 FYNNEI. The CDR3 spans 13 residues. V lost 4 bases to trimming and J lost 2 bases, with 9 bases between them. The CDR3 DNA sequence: TGTGCCAGCAGTGGACAGGATCCCTACGAGCAGTACTTC. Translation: CASSGQDPYEQYF.

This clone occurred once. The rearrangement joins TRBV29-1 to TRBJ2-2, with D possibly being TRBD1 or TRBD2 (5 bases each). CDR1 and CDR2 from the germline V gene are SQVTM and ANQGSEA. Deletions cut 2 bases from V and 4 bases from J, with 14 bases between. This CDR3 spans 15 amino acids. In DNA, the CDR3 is TGCAGCGTTGAACCCCGGGACGGTATCACCGGGGAGCTGTTTTTT. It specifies CSVEPRDGITGELFF.

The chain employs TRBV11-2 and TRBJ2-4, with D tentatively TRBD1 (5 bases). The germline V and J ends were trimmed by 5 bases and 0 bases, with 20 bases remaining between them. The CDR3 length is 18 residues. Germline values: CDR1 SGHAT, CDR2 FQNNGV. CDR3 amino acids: CASSPSNQGGRAKNIQYF. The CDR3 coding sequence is TGTGCCAGCAGCCCCTCGAACCAGGGTGGGCGAGCCAAAAACATTCAGTACTTC.

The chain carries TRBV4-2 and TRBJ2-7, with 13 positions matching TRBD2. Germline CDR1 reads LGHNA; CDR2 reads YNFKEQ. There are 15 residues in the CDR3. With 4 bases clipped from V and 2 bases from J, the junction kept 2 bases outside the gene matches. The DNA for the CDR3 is TGTGCCAGCAGCCCAGGACTAGCGGGGGCCTACGAGCAGTACTTC. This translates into CASSPGLAGAYEQYF.

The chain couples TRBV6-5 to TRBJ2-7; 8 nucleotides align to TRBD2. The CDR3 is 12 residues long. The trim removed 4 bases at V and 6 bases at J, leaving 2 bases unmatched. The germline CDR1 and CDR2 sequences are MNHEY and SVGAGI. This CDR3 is CASSSGGAEQYF. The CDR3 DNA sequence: TGTGCCAGCAGTTCCGGGGGGGCCGAGCAGTACTTC.

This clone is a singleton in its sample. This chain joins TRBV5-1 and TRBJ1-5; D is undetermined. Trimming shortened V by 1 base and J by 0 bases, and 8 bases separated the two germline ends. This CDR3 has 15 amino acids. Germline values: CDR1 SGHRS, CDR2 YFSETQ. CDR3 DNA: TGCGCCAGCAGCTTGCTGGTATATAGCAATCAGCCCCAGCATTTT. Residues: CASSLLVYSNQPQHF.